This TCR beta chain was sequenced during a study of cytotoxic CD8 clonotypes in ibrutinib-treated CLL. Trimming pared 2 bases from V and 6 bases from J, leaving 14 bases between. The CDR3 spans 15 residues. Germline V gene sequence: CDR1 MGHRA, CDR2 YSYEKL. Measured with immunoSEQ multiplex PCR; TCRdb has only the in-frame clones, and not every one. Of 49,000 or so clones listed, about half are singletons. The sequencing used PBMCs, collected after 12 months of ibrutinib treatment. The receptor was derived from a human donor with chronic lymphocytic leukemia. The rearrangement uses TRBV4-1 and TRBJ2-1; D unresolved. CDR3 sequence reads: CASSQNLDPRNEQFF. CDR3 nucleotide sequence: TGCGCCAGCAGCCAAAACCTCGACCCGCGCAATGAGCAGTTCTTC.